This passage covers 8 T cell receptor beta chains from one sample sequenced in a study of T-cell reconstitution after alpha-beta-depleted transplantation in children. The TCRbeta library was prepared with unique molecular identifiers. TCRdb passed the PCR reads through MiXCR, listing each CDR3 protein once. The sample holds about 980,000 distinct CDR3 sequences; around 30% are singletons and the top ten take 28%. This sample comprised PBMCs, mostly from graft donor cells, obtained 360 days after TCRalphabeta/CD19-depleted stem cell transplant. These receptor sequences come from a boy in the first two years of life who had a stem cell transplant for SCID, so the T cells may come from the graft donor.

The chain recombines TRBV6-1 with TRBJ1-5; D is undetermined. Germline values: CDR1 MNHNS, CDR2 SASEGT. Trimming shortened V by 6 bases and J by 0 bases, and 12 bases separated the two germline ends. This CDR3 has 15 residues. The CDR3 nucleotides read TGTGCCAGCAGCGGCCCCTACAGTAGCAATCAGCCCCAGCATTTT. Amino acid sequence: CASSGPYSSNQPQHF.

The chain links TRBV7-2 to TRBJ2-2, with 8 bases that match TRBD1. The germline CDR1 and CDR2 sequences are SGHTA and FQGNSA. The CDR3 consists of 15 residues. Trimming removed 6 bases from V and 6 bases from J; junction bases left unmatched: 9. The CDR3 loop is CASSWDRRPAGELFF. CDR3 DNA: TGTGCCAGCAGTTGGGACAGGCGGCCCGCCGGGGAGCTGTTTTTT.

This chain uses TRBV5-1 with TRBJ1-2, with D hard to call. CDR3 length: 15 amino acids. Trimming left V 0 bases short and J 3 bases short, with 12 bases between. Germline values: CDR1 SGHRS, CDR2 YFSETQ. DNA for the CDR3: TGCGCCAGCAGCTTGGCCGAGGGCAGCTACTATGGCTACACCTTC. Translating gives CASSLAEGSYYGYTF.

This chain uses TRBV12-3 or TRBV12-4 with TRBJ1-5; the D is unclear. The CDR3 has 15 amino acids. V shed 2 bases and J shed 2 bases, with 10 bases lying between them. CDR3 amino acids: CASSLRPEGNQPQHF. Written as DNA, the CDR3 is TGTGCCAGCAGTTTAAGGCCAGAGGGCAATCAGCCCCAGCATTTT.

To note about this clonotype: The junction departs from germline at one end; a sequencing error may be responsible. The J gene is TRBJ2-5, the V gene TRBV20-1, with 9 bases fitting TRBD2. The CDR3 length is 14 residues. Germline CDR1 is DFQATT and CDR2 is SNEGSKA (reference sequence). The CDR3 nucleotides are TGCAGTGCCGGGACTAGCCGGGCCCAAGAGACCGAGTACTTC. Translating gives CSAGTSRAQETEYF.

This clonotype was detected once. The chain couples TRBV7-3 to TRBJ2-3; D is perhaps TRBD1 (6 bases). V lost 5 bases and J 5 bases, leaving 17 bases between the germline ends. CDR1 SGHTA and CDR2 FQGTGA come from the germline V gene. This CDR3 comprises 15 residues. This CDR3 is CASSRDISVGDTQYF. The DNA for the CDR3 is TGTGCCAGCAGCCGGGACATCTCGGTCGGAGATACGCAGTATTTT.

V usage is TRBV5-1 and J usage is TRBJ2-5; D is possibly TRBD1 (6 bases). The CDR3 runs to 17 residues. V dropped 3 bases and J dropped 3 bases, with 21 bases sitting between them. Germline V CDR1 and CDR2: SGHRS, YFSETQ. The chain's CDR3 is CASSSTNRDMGEETQYF. In DNA form, the CDR3 reads TGCGCCAGCAGCTCGACCAACCGGGACATGGGCGAAGAGACCCAGTACTTC.

The V and J genes are TRBV4-3 and TRBJ2-2; TRBD1 agrees at 7 bases. V dropped 4 bases and J dropped 7; count of bases not matched to a gene: 15. Germline CDR1 and CDR2: LGHNA and YSLEER. The CDR3 covers 17 residues. CDR3: CASSRGLGGPLIGELFF. The CDR3 nucleotides read TGCGCCAGCAGCCGCGGATTAGGGGGCCCCCTAATCGGGGAGCTGTTTTTT.